This is a list of T cell receptor beta chains from one sample in a study of cytomegalovirus exposure and HLA in healthy donors. Clones were sequenced by immunoSEQ multiplex PCR, and TCRdb holds only the in-frame ones, with some missing. The table shows around 99,000 clones, with approximately 80% occurring only once. Sequenced material: PBMCs. The receptor set was obtained from a woman aged 25 to 39 in good health and CMV-seronegative. Each CDR3 is given with its conserved first and last residue. D genes are given only for firm matches. A clone size is listed for some rows: how often the clone was seen (once, few, many), or a class if it is expanded.

J gene: TRBJ2-4; D gene: .; clone size: once; V gene: TRBV19; CDR3 DNA: TGTGCCAGTAGTATTGACGGGGAAGGTGGGAACATTCAGTACTTC; CDR3 protein: CASSIDGEGGNIQYF
J gene: TRBJ2-7; D gene: TRBD2; clone size: few; V gene: TRBV27; CDR3 DNA: TGTGCCAGCAAGGAGCGGGAGATCCCCTACGAGCAGTACTTC; CDR3 protein: CASKEREIPYEQYF
J gene: TRBJ1-5; D gene: .; clone size: .; V gene: TRBV2; CDR3 DNA: TGTGCCAGCACCCTAGACCATAGCAATCAGCCCCAGCATTTT; CDR3 protein: CASTLDHSNQPQHF
J gene: TRBJ2-1; D gene: TRBD2; clone size: .; V gene: TRBV5-1; CDR3 DNA: TGCGCCAGCAGCTTCGAACTAGCGGGGTCTACCTCCTCGTACGGGCAGTTCTTC; CDR3 protein: CASSFELAGSTSSYGQFF
J gene: TRBJ2-4; D gene: .; clone size: .; V gene: TRBV7-9; CDR3 DNA: TGTGCCAGCAGCCCAGGGGACCTGATGAGGGACATTCAGTACTTC; CDR3 protein: CASSPGDLMRDIQYF
J gene: TRBJ1-2; D gene: .; clone size: few; V gene: TRBV30; CDR3 DNA: TGTGCCTGGAGTGCGGGGGCTAACTATGGCTACACCTTC; CDR3 protein: CAWSAGANYGYTF
J gene: TRBJ2-1; D gene: .; clone size: few; V gene: TRBV20-1; CDR3 DNA: TGCAGTCTCCCTGTATTAAATGAGCAGTTCTTC; CDR3 protein: CSLPVLNEQFF
J gene: TRBJ1-1; D gene: TRBD1; clone size: .; V gene: TRBV2; CDR3 DNA: TGTGCCAGCAGGGACCAGGGGGTGAACACTGAAGCTTTCTTT; CDR3 protein: CASRDQGVNTEAFF
J gene: TRBJ2-7; D gene: .; clone size: .; V gene: TRBV5-4; CDR3 DNA: TGTGCCAGCAGCGATGGCCAGGGTCCCGAGCAGTACTTC; CDR3 protein: CASSDGQGPEQYF
J gene: TRBJ2-1; D gene: .; clone size: .; V gene: TRBV29-1; CDR3 DNA: TGCAGCGACAACCGGGACTCCCACAATGAGCAGTTCTTC; CDR3 protein: CSDNRDSHNEQFF
J gene: TRBJ2-7; D gene: .; clone size: few; V gene: TRBV9; CDR3 DNA: TGTGCCAGCAGCGTAGATGGGCCTTACGAGCAGTACTTC; CDR3 protein: CASSVDGPYEQYF
J gene: TRBJ2-7; D gene: TRBD1; clone size: .; V gene: TRBV5-4; CDR3 DNA: TGTGCCAGCAGCTTGGGACAGGGGGCGAATGAGCAGTACTTC; CDR3 protein: CASSLGQGANEQYF
J gene: TRBJ2-7; D gene: TRBD2; clone size: .; V gene: TRBV9; CDR3 DNA: TGTACCAGCAGCGAGAGGGACTACTTCGACTCCTACGAGCAGTACTTC; CDR3 protein: CTSSERDYFDSYEQYF
J gene: TRBJ1-3; D gene: .; clone size: once; V gene: TRBV28; CDR3 DNA: TGTGCCAGCAGTTTATTGGAGAGAAGCGGAAACACCATATATTTT; CDR3 protein: CASSLLERSGNTIYF
J gene: TRBJ2-2; D gene: .; clone size: .; V gene: TRBV10-1; CDR3 DNA: TGCGCCAGCAGGAGGGACATCATTGGCACCGGGGAGCTGTTTTTT; CDR3 protein: CASRRDIIGTGELFF
J gene: TRBJ1-1; D gene: .; clone size: .; V gene: TRBV5-6; CDR3 DNA: TGTGCCAGCAGCTTTGTTTATATGAACACTGAAGCTTTCTTT; CDR3 protein: CASSFVYMNTEAFF
J gene: TRBJ1-1; D gene: TRBD1; clone size: few; V gene: TRBV6-5; CDR3 DNA: TGTGCCAGCAGGATACAGGGGGGTCTGAACACTGAAGCTTTCTTT; CDR3 protein: CASRIQGGLNTEAFF